This T cell receptor beta chain is from a study of blood T cells in healthy people across ages. Study-level findings and limits: Expanded clonotype shifts may have been confounded, as the donors had an unknown CMV status.

Primers used in a second PCR of about 7 to 11 cycles were a sample-barcoded 5' primer and a J-beta primer mix. TCRdb reprocessed the 5' RACE reads via MiXCR and lists one record per CDR3 protein. The sample shows hundreds of thousands of distinct CDR3 sequences, roughly 50% of them seen only once. Donors were systemically healthy Caucasian individuals from Russia aged 6 to 90 years. With 3 bases removed from V and 4 bases from J, the gap between germline ends came to 9 bases. In germline, CDR1 is DFQATT, CDR2 SNEGSKA (reference sequence). This CDR3 has 12 amino acids. A remark on this clonotype: Its antigen is as yet unknown.

The chain has TRBV20-1 and TRBJ1-2; D is unclear. The clonotype was recovered from an elderly man in good health. The source material was blood. In DNA form, the CDR3 reads TGCAGTGCTAGGCCATGGGCCTATGGCTACACCTTC. This sequence encodes CSARPWAYGYTF.